The T cell receptor beta chain under discussion was sequenced for a study of shared clonotypes between healthy human individuals. Study-level information: Each donor had three CD4 naive, three CD4 memory, two CD8 naive and one CD8 memory plate.

The CDR3 covers 15 residues. Germline CDR1 reads ENHRY; CDR2 reads SYGVKD. V shed 0 bases and J shed 1 base, with 6 bases lying between them. The assay was run at deep level. Authors' processing steps: With immunoSEQ giving junction-only sequences and no quality scores, filtering differed. Here immunoSEQ multiplex PCR was the method, and the copy in TCRdb shows in-frame clones only, minus some. The DNA gave D and trimming, while V, J and clone size come from that table. The table shows a few hundred thousand clones, with 60% to 70% occurring only once. The chain carries TRBV10-3 and TRBJ2-2, with D hard to call. The specimen was memory CD4+ T cells sorted from blood. As to subset: CD45RA-negative fraction. The clonotype originates from a man in his thirties or forties in good health. CDR3 sequence reads: CAISESRQNTGELFF. Written as DNA, the CDR3 is TGTGCCATCAGTGAGTCGAGACAGAACACCGGGGAGCTGTTTTTT.